The 18 T cell receptor beta chains presented below share a single source sample, sequenced in a study of blood T cells in healthy people across ages. Primed by a sample-barcoded 5' primer and a J-beta primer mix, a second PCR proceeded for about 7 to 12 cycles. TCRdb recomputed calls from the 5' RACE reads with MiXCR, one row per CDR3 protein. Among approximately 900,000 distinct CDR3 sequences listed, under 50% were seen once. Specimen: blood. Receptor source: a man younger than 40 in good health.

With regard to this clonotype: The junction does not match germline at one end; this may be a read error. This sequence joins TRBV29-1 and TRBJ1-4; D is possibly TRBD1 (6 bases). CDR1 is SQVTM, CDR2 ANQGSEA, per germline. The CDR3 has 15 amino acids. CDR3 bases: TGCAGCGTCGGAAACTCGAGGCAGGGGAATGAAAAGCTGTTTTTT. Its protein is CSVGNSRQGNEKLFF.

This clonotype came up a few times. The V call is TRBV14, the J call TRBJ2-1; D is tentatively TRBD1 or TRBD2 (6 bases each). Germline-derived CDR1 and CDR2 are SGHDN and FVKESK. The CDR3 extends over 17 amino acids. V shed 4 bases and J shed 5 bases, with 21 bases lying between them. The CDR3 spells CASSRLKGGRGDNEQFF. CDR3 nucleotide sequence: TGTGCCAGCAGCCGCCTAAAAGGGGGGCGCGGGGACAATGAGCAGTTCTTC.

The chain is built from TRBV5-1 and TRBJ2-7, with no clear D. TRBJ2-5 explains the end of the DNA better; the J call may be wrong. The CDR3 is made up of 13 amino acids. The germline gives CDR1 SGHRS, CDR2 YFSETQ. CDR3 residues: CASSRFSFETQYF. In nucleotides, the CDR3 is TGCGCCAGCAGCCGTTTTAGCTTCGAGACCCAGTACTTC.

The chain uses TRBV20-1 and TRBJ2-5; 10 bases are a match to TRBD2. Germline V gene sequence: CDR1 DFQATT, CDR2 SNEGSKA (reference sequence). The CDR3 contains 13 residues. CDR3 nucleotides: TGCAGCGAACTAGCGGGGTACCAAGAGACCCAGTACTTC. Encoded protein: CSELAGYQETQYF.

The chain joins TRBV10-3 to TRBJ2-1; D is possibly TRBD1 (6 bases). The germline V gene has CDR1 ENHRY and CDR2 SYGVKD. With 11 bases removed from V and 6 bases from J, the gap between germline ends came to 14 bases. The CDR3 sequence is 12 residues long. Written as DNA, the CDR3 is TGTGCCTATAAGGACAGTGGCAATGAGCAGTTCTTC. Its translation: CAYKDSGNEQFF.

The genes are TRBV20-1 and TRBJ2-3, with 8 nucleotides matching TRBD2. This CDR3 region has 15 residues. CDR1 and CDR2 (germline): DFQATT, SNEGSKA (reference sequence). V trimming: 3 bases; J trimming: 4 bases; junction bases outside the gene matches: 9. CDR3 loop: CSARGLAGSPDTQYF. Written as DNA, the CDR3 is TGCAGTGCTAGGGGGTTAGCGGGGTCCCCAGATACGCAGTATTTT.

Many counts were recorded for this clonotype. V usage is TRBV7-2 and J usage is TRBJ2-5; 8 positions agree with TRBD1. Germline V gives CDR1 SGHTA, CDR2 FQGNSA. The length of the CDR3 is 13 residues. The V and J ends lost 3 bases and 5 bases, in that order; junction bases with no gene match: 2. The CDR3 reads CASSFTGGETQYF. The DNA of the CDR3 is TGTGCCAGCAGCTTCACAGGGGGGGAGACCCAGTACTTC.

Note on this clonotype: An end of the junction differs from the germline gene, which may be a read error. The gene calls are TRBV6-1 and TRBJ2-3, with 14 bases fitting TRBD2. This CDR3 comprises 16 residues. From germline, CDR1 is MNHNS and CDR2 SASEGT. The CDR3 loop is CACREGLAGAVYPQYF. DNA of the CDR3: TGTGCCTGCAGGGAGGGACTAGCGGGGGCCGTTTATCCGCAGTATTTT.

The rearrangement links TRBV24-1 to TRBJ1-1; tentative D call: TRBD1 (5 bases). The length of the CDR3 is 13 residues. The germline gives CDR1 KGHDR, CDR2 SFDVKD. Trimming stripped 4 bases from V and 4 bases from J, with 9 bases between. In DNA, the CDR3 is TGTGCCACCAGTGAGGGGGGGATCACTGAAGCTTTCTTT. The encoded protein is CATSEGGITEAFF.

This rearrangement joins TRBV6-5 to TRBJ1-4; possible D gene TRBD1, 6 bases. This CDR3 comprises 13 residues. Germline-derived CDR1 and CDR2 are MNHEY and SVGAGI. The V end lost 6 bases, the J end lost 8 bases, and 13 bases lay between the germline ends. The CDR3 DNA reads as TGTGCCAGCAGACAGGGTTCAAGGGAAAAACTGTTTTTT. Amino acids: CASRQGSREKLFF.

The V call is TRBV27, the J call TRBJ2-3, with 9 positions matching TRBD2. Germline V gives CDR1 MNHEY, CDR2 SMNVEV (reference sequence). CDR3 size: 16 residues. V shed 5 bases, J shed 3 bases, and the junction held 9 bases outside the gene matches. The CDR3 DNA is TGTGCCAGCAGTGGCGGGGGGGCCGTAAATACAGATACGCAGTATTTT. This codes for CASSGGGAVNTDTQYF.

The sample holds a few counts of this clonotype. The chain is built from TRBV9 and TRBJ2-3; D gene uncertain. Germline V CDR1 and CDR2: SGDLS, YYNGEE. CDR3 length: 16 amino acids. V lost 1 base and J lost 1, with 13 bases in between. The DNA for the CDR3 is TGTGCCAGCAGCGTACCGATAATTGGTCGCACAGATACGCAGTATTTT. Residues: CASSVPIIGRTDTQYF. Variable domain in full (rest from reference TRBV9 and TRBJ2-3): DSGVTQTPKHLITATGQRVTLRCSPRSGDLSVYWYQQSLDQGLQFLIQYYNGEERAKGNILERFSAQQFPDLHSELNLSSLELGDSALYFCASSVPIIGRTDTQYFGPGTRLTVL.

This clonotype was recorded a few times. The J gene is TRBJ1-4, the V gene TRBV29-1; D is unclear. Germline CDR1 SQVTM, CDR2 ANQGSEA. The CDR3 is 13 amino acids. Trimming stripped 6 bases from V and 4 bases from J, with 12 bases between. The CDR3: CSVAETSNEKLFF. CDR3 nucleotide sequence: TGCAGCGTGGCCGAGACCAGTAATGAAAAACTGTTTTTT.

The gene calls are TRBV6-1 and TRBJ2-4; TRBD2 matches 11 bases. This CDR3 is 15 amino acids long. With 8 bases clipped from V and 5 bases from J, the junction kept 8 bases outside the gene matches. CDR1 MNHNS and CDR2 SASEGT come from the germline V gene. CDR3: CASRTSGGVQNIQYF. The DNA of the CDR3 is TGTGCCAGCCGTACTAGCGGGGGTGTTCAAAACATTCAGTACTTC.

J is TRBJ2-1 and V is TRBV15; 8 positions agree with TRBD2. Germline V gives CDR1 LNHNV, CDR2 YYDKDF (reference sequence). CDR3 length equals 16 residues. V shed 4 bases and J 5 bases; nucleotides not matched to a gene: 10. The CDR3 loop is CATSKGAGGLDNEQFF. DNA for the CDR3: TGTGCCACCAGCAAAGGGGCGGGGGGTCTCGACAATGAGCAGTTCTTC.

The chain has TRBV14 and TRBJ2-6; maybe TRBD1 (5 bases). The CDR3 runs 16 residues. Germline loops: CDR1 SGHDN, CDR2 FVKESK. The V end lost 4 bases, the J end lost 2 bases, and 12 bases lay between the germline ends. The CDR3 region has the DNA TGTGCCAGCAGCCTCAGCCCGACAGCTGGGGCCAACGTCCTGACTTTC. It codes for CASSLSPTAGANVLTF.

The V call is TRBV24-1, the J call TRBJ2-2, with TRBD1 matching over 8 bases. The CDR3 has 17 amino acids. V gave up 4 bases and J gave up 6 bases; unmatched junction bases: 12. Germline CDR1 and CDR2: KGHDR and SFDVKD. CDR3 coding DNA: TGTGCCACCAGTGACCCCCGGACAGGGCAGTGGGCCGGGGAGCTGTTTTTT. Its translation is CATSDPRTGQWAGELFF.

This clonotype was seen only once. This sequence joins TRBV6-1 and TRBJ1-5; D not resolved. V lost 6 bases and J 0 bases, leaving 18 bases between the germline ends. This CDR3 is built from 17 residues. Germline V CDR1 and CDR2: MNHNS, SASEGT. The CDR3 region is CASRLDASRFSNQPQHF. The CDR3, as DNA: TGTGCCAGCAGGCTGGATGCCAGCCGGTTTAGCAATCAGCCCCAGCATTTT.